Listed below are T cell receptor gamma chains from one sample, sequenced in a study of gammadelta T cells in human blood. TCRdb fed the RT-PCR reads into CATT to redo clone calling. The table has 100 to 150 gamma-chain clones, 6.6% seen once. Sequenced input: Vgamma9Vdelta2 gamma-delta T cells from infant blood. The receptors come from a human donor. CDR3s include the opening cysteine and the closing phenylalanine or tryptophan. Each record gives: V gene, clone size, J gene, CDR3 DNA, CDR3 protein. The size entry is marked missing in some rows and otherwise reads once, few, many or a size class.

V: TRGV9; size: large; J: TRGJP; DNA: TGTGCCTTGTGGGAGGTCGATCAAGAGTTGGGCAAAAAAATCAAGGTATTT; CDR3: CALWEVDQELGKKIKVF
V: TRGV10; size: hyperexpanded; J: TRGJP1; DNA: TGTGCTGCGTGGGATTGGGCCACTGGTTGGTTCAAGATATTT; CDR3: CAAWDWATGWFKIF
V: TRGV2; size: large; J: TRGJP1; DNA: TGTGCCACCTGGGACGGGCTTTATACCACTGGTTGGTTCAAGATATTT; CDR3: CATWDGLYTTGWFKIF
V: TRGV9; size: hyperexpanded; J: TRGJP; DNA: TGTGCCTTGTGGGAGGTGCGTTTTTTGGGCAAAAAAATCAAGGTATTT; CDR3: CALWEVRFLGKKIKVF
V: TRGV9; size: large; J: TRGJP; DNA: TGTGCCTTGTGGGAGGACCAAGAGTTGGGCAAAAAAATCAAGGTATTT; CDR3: CALWEDQELGKKIKVF
V: TRGV9; size: .; J: TRGJP; DNA: TGTGCCTTGTGGGAGCACCCCCGGCAGTTGGGCAAAAAAATCAAGGTATTT; CDR3: CALWEHPRQLGKKIKVF
V: TRGV9; size: large; J: TRGJP; DNA: TGTGCCTTGTGGGAGGTCCAGGGGGAGTTGGGCAAAAAAATCAAGGTATTT; CDR3: CALWEVQGELGKKIKVF
V: TRGV9; size: large; J: TRGJP; DNA: TGTGCCTTGTGGGACTCGCAAGAGTTGGGCAAAAAAATCAAGGTATTT; CDR3: CALWDSQELGKKIKVF
V: TRGV9; size: hyperexpanded; J: TRGJP; DNA: TGTGCCTTGTGGGAGCCCCCGCAAGAGTTGGGCAAAAAAATCAAGGTATTT; CDR3: CALWEPPQELGKKIKVF
V: TRGV9; size: few; J: TRGJP; DNA: TGTGCCTTGTGGGAGGTGCAGGAAGAGTTGGGCAAAAAAATCAAGGTATTT; CDR3: CALWEVQEELGKKIKVF
V: TRGV9; size: hyperexpanded; J: TRGJP; DNA: TGTGCCTTGTGGGAGTTGGGCAAAAAAATCAAGGTATTT; CDR3: CALWELGKKIKVF
V: TRGV10; size: .; J: TRGJP1; DNA: TGTGCTGCGTGGGTAACTTGGTTCAAGATATTT; CDR3: CAAWVTWFKIF
V: TRGV10; size: hyperexpanded; J: TRGJP1; DNA: TGTGCTGCGTGGGATTATACCTTATATACCACTGGTTGGTTCAAGATATTT; CDR3: CAAWDYTLYTTGWFKIF
V: TRGV9; size: hyperexpanded; J: TRGJP; DNA: TGTGCCTTGTGGGAGTCGCAAGAGTTGGGCAAAAAAATCAAGGTATTT; CDR3: CALWESQELGKKIKVF
V: TRGV10; size: large; J: TRGJ1/TRGJ2; DNA: TGTGCTGCGTGGGATTATTATAAGAAACTCTTT; CDR3: CAAWDYYKKLF